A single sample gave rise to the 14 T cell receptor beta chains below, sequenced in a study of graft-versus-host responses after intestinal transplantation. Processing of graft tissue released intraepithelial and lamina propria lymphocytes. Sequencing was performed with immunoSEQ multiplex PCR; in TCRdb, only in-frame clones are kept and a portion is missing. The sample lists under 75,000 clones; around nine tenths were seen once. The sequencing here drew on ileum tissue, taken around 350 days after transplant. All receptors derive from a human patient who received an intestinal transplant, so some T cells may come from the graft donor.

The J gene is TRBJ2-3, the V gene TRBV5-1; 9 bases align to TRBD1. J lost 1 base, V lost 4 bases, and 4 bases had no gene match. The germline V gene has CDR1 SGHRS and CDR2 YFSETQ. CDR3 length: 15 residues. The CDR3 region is CASSLYRGRTDTQYF. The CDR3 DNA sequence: TGCGCCAGCAGCCTTTACAGGGGGCGCACAGATACGCAGTATTTT.

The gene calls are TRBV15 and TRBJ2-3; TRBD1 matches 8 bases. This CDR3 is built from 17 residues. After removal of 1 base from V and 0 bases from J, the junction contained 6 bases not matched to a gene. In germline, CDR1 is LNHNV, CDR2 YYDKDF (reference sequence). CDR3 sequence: CATSRAKGTGSTDTQYF. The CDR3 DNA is TGTGCCACCAGCAGAGCAAAGGGGACAGGCAGCACAGATACGCAGTATTTT.

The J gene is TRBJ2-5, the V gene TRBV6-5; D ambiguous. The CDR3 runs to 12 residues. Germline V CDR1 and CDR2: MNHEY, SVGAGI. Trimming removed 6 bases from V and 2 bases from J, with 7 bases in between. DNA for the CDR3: TGTGCCAGCAGAGGACGGCAAGAGACCCAGTACTTC. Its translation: CASRGRQETQYF.

CDR3 protein: CASSQQGTHSYNEQFF. The CDR3 DNA reads TGCGCCAGCAGCCAGCAGGGGACCCACTCCTACAATGAGCAGTTCTTC. The V call is TRBV4-1, the J call TRBJ2-1; a possible D gene is TRBD1 (6 bases). CDR1 and CDR2 (germline): MGHRA, YSYEKL. The V end lost 3 bases, the J end lost 0 bases, and 12 bases lay between the germline ends. The length of the CDR3 is 16 residues.

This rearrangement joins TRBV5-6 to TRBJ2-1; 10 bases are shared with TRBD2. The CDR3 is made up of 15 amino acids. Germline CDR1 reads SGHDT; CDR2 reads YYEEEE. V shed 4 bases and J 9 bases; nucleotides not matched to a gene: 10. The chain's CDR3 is CASSVGTVAGGEQFF. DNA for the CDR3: TGTGCCAGCAGCGTGGGAACCGTAGCGGGGGGTGAGCAGTTCTTC. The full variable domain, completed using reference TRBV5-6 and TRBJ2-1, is DAGVTQSPTHLIKTRGQQVTLRCSPKSGHDTVSWYQQALGQGPQFIFQYYEEEERQRGNFPDRFSGHQFPNYSSELNVNALLLGDSALYLCASSVGTVAGGEQFFGPGTRLTVL.

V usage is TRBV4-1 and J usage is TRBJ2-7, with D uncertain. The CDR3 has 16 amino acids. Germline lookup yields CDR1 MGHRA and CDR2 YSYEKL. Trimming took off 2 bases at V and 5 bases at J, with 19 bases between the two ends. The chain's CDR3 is CASSQSPLAVWDEQYF. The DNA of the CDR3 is TGCGCCAGCAGCCAATCCCCCTTGGCAGTATGGGACGAGCAGTACTTC.

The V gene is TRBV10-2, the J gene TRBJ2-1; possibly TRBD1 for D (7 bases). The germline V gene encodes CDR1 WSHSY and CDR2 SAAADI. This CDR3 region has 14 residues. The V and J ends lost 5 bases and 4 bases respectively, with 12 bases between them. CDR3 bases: TGCGCCAGCAGTTCGACAGGGACTTACAATGAGCAGTTCTTC. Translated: CASSSTGTYNEQFF.

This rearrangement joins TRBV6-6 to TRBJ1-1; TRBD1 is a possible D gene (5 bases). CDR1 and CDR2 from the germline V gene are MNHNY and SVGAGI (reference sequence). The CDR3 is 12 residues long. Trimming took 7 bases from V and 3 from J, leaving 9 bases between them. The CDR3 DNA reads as TGTGCCAGCACAGGGCCTTACACTGAAGCTTTCTTT. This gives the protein CASTGPYTEAFF.

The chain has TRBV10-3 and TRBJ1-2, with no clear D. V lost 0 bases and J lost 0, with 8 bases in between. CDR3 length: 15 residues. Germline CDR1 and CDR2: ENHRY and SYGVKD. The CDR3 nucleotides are TGTGCCATCAGTGAGTCGGGGAATTCTAACTATGGCTACACCTTC. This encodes CAISESGNSNYGYTF.

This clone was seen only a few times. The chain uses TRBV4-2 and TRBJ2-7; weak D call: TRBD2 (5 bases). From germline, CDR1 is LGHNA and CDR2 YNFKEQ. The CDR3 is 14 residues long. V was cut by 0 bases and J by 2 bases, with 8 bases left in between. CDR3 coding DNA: TGTGCCAGCAGCCAAGAAGAGGGCCCCTACGAGCAGTACTTC. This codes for CASSQEEGPYEQYF.

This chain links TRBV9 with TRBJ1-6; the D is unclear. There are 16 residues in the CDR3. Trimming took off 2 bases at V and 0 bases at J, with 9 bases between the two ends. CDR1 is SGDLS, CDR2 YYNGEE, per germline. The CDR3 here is CASSVSPSSYNSPLHF. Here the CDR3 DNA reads TGTGCCAGCAGCGTGAGTCCTAGCTCCTATAATTCACCCCTCCACTTT. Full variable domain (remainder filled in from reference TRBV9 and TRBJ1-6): DSGVTQTPKHLITATGQRVTLRCSPRSGDLSVYWYQQSLDQGLQFLIQYYNGEERAKGNILERFSAQQFPDLHSELNLSSLELGDSALYFCASSVSPSSYNSPLHFGNGTRLTVT.

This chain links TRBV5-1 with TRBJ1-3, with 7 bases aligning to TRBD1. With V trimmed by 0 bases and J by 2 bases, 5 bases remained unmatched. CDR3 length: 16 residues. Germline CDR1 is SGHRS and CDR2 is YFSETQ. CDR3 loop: CASSLEGALTGNTIYF. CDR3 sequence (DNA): TGCGCCAGCAGCTTGGAGGGGGCCCTCACTGGAAACACCATATATTTT.

CDR3 residues: CASSEPGTGYTF. The CDR3 nucleotides are TGTGCCAGCAGCGAACCAGGGACCGGCTACACCTTC. The V and J genes are TRBV13 and TRBJ1-2; D is perhaps TRBD1 (5 bases). Per germline, CDR1 PRHDT and CDR2 FYEKMQ (reference sequence). V lost 5 bases and J 8 bases, leaving 12 bases between the germline ends. The CDR3 length is 12 residues.

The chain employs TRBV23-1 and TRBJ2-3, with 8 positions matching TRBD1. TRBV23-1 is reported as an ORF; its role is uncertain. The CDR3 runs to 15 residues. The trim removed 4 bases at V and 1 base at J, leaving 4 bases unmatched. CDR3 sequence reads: CASSLGQGRTDTQYF. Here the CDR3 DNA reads TGCGCCAGCAGTCTCGGACAGGGCCGCACAGATACGCAGTATTTT.